This is a list of T cell receptor beta chains from one sample in a study of T-cell reconstitution after alpha-beta-depleted transplantation in children. Via MiXCR, TCRdb re-called the PCR reads, giving one row per CDR3 protein. The table lists roughly 350,000 distinct CDR3 sequences, roughly 17% of them singletons, with roughly 41% in the top ten. The sample consisted of PBMCs, mostly from graft donor cells, taken 360 days after TCRalphabeta/CD19-depleted stem cell transplant. Receptors were obtained from a male patient under 10 years old who had a stem cell transplant for acute lymphoblastic leukemia, so the T cells may come from the graft donor. Both conserved end residues are part of each CDR3. The order of the fields is J gene, V gene, clone size, D gene, CDR3 DNA, CDR3 protein. D genes are given only for firm matches. Clone size is given for some rows only: seen once, a few or many times, or a class if the clone is expanded.

J gene: TRBJ2-1; V gene: TRBV4-3; clone size: many; D gene: TRBD2; CDR3 DNA: TGCGCCAGCAGCCTGGGACTAGCGGGAGCCTACAATGAGCAGTTCTTC; CDR3 protein: CASSLGLAGAYNEQFF
J gene: TRBJ2-1; V gene: TRBV12-3/TRBV12-4; clone size: few; D gene: TRBD2; CDR3 DNA: TGTGCCAGCAGTTTAATCGGCGGGAGCTACAATGAGCAGTTCTTC; CDR3 protein: CASSLIGGSYNEQFF
J gene: TRBJ1-4; V gene: TRBV27; clone size: -; D gene: -; CDR3 DNA: TGTGCCAGCAGTTTGGTGGAACCCGCAACTAATGAAAAACTGTTTTTT; CDR3 protein: CASSLVEPATNEKLFF
J gene: TRBJ2-7; V gene: TRBV4-2; clone size: once; D gene: -; CDR3 DNA: TGTGCCAGCAGCCAATACTCAAATCGGGTAGGGCGAGAGCAGTACTTC; CDR3 protein: CASSQYSNRVGREQYF
J gene: TRBJ2-7; V gene: TRBV20-1; clone size: -; D gene: -; CDR3 DNA: TGCTGTGCTAGAGACAACAGGGTTGGCCCCTACGAGCAGTACTTC; CDR3 protein: CCARDNRVGPYEQYF
J gene: TRBJ2-1; V gene: TRBV10-3; clone size: -; D gene: TRBD2; CDR3 DNA: TGTGCCATCAGTGCTGGGGGACTAGCGGGAGGTAATGAGCAGTTCTTC; CDR3 protein: CAISAGGLAGGNEQFF
J gene: TRBJ1-5; V gene: TRBV19; clone size: few; D gene: -; CDR3 DNA: TGTGCCAGTAGTATGAGCCACGGCAGGGGCAATCAGCCCCAGCATTTT; CDR3 protein: CASSMSHGRGNQPQHF
J gene: TRBJ2-5; V gene: TRBV29-1; clone size: many; D gene: TRBD2; CDR3 DNA: TGCAGCGTTGAAAAAGGGAGGGGAGAGACCCAGTACTTC; CDR3 protein: CSVEKGRGETQYF
J gene: TRBJ2-1; V gene: TRBV4-2; clone size: -; D gene: -; CDR3 DNA: TGTGCCAGCAGCCCCTGGGACGGCGAAAGCTCCTACAATGAGCAGTTCTTC; CDR3 protein: CASSPWDGESSYNEQFF
J gene: TRBJ1-1; V gene: TRBV29-1; clone size: -; D gene: -; CDR3 DNA: TGCAGCGGGATCAGCAACACTGAAGCTTTCTTT; CDR3 protein: CSGISNTEAFF
J gene: TRBJ2-7; V gene: TRBV28; clone size: -; D gene: TRBD1; CDR3 DNA: TGTGCCAGCAGGGAGGACAGGGGGGTCTACGAGCAGTACTTC; CDR3 protein: CASREDRGVYEQYF